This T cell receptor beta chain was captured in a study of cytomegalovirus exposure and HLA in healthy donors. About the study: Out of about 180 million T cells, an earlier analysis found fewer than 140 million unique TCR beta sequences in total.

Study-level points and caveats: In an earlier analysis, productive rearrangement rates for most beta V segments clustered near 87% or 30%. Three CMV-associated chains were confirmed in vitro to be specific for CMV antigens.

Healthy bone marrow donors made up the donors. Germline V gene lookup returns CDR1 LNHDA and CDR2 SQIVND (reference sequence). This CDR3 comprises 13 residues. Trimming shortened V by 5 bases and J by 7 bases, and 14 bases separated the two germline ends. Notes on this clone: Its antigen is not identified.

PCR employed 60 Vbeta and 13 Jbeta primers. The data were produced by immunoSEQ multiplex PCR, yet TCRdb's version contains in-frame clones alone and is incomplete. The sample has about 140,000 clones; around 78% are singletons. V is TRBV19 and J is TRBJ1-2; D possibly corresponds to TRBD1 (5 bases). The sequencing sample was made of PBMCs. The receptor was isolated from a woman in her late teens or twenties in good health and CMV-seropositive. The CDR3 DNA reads TGTGCCAGTAGTGCGGACACCCGGTTTGGCTACACCTTC. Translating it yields CASSADTRFGYTF.